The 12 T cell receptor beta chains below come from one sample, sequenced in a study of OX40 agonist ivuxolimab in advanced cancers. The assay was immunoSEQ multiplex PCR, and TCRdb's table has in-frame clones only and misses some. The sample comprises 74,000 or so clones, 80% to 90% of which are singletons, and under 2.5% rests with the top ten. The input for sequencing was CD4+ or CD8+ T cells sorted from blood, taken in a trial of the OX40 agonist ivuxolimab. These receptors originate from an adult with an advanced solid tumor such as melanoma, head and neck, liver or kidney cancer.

This CDR3 is CASSLVSAGVSYNEQFF. The CDR3 DNA reads TGTGCCAGCAGCCTCGTGTCGGCGGGAGTGTCCTACAATGAGCAGTTCTTC. The chain couples TRBV5-5 to TRBJ2-1, with 7 bases identical to TRBD2. Trimming removed 4 bases from V and 1 base from J; junction bases left unmatched: 11. The CDR3 extends over 17 amino acids. Germline V gives CDR1 SGHKS, CDR2 YYEKEE (reference sequence). The entire variable domain, with the rest obtained from reference TRBV5-5 and TRBJ2-1, is as follows: DAGVTQSPTHLIKTRGQQVTLRCSPISGHKSVSWYQQVLGQGPQFIFQYYEKEERGRGNFPDRFSARQFPNYSSELNVNALLLGDSALYLCASSLVSAGVSYNEQFFGPGTRLTVL.

CDR3 protein: CASSLAQGSLREQYF. The CDR3 region has the DNA TGTGCCAGCAGCTTAGCCCAGGGCTCCTTAAGGGAGCAGTACTTC. The chain couples TRBV5-4 to TRBJ2-5; tentatively, D is TRBD1 or TRBD2 (5 bases each). The CDR3 spans 15 residues. Germline-derived CDR1 and CDR2 are SGHNT and YYREEE (reference sequence). V was cut by 2 bases and J by 11 bases, with 22 bases left in between.

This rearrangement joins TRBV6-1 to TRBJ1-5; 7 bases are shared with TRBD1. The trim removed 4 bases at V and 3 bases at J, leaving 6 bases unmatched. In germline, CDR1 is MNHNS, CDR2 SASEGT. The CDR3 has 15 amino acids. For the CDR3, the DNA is TGTGCCAGCAGTGGAAGACAGGGCTTCAATCAGCCCCAGCATTTT. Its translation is CASSGRQGFNQPQHF.

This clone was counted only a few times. CDR3 sequence (DNA): TGTGCCAGCAGCTTAGCTAGCCCGGGCACAGATACGCAGTATTTT. Translation gives CASSLASPGTDTQYF. The rearrangement uses TRBV11-2 and TRBJ2-3; maybe TRBD2 (5 bases). The CDR3 contains 15 residues. Germline V gene sequence: CDR1 SGHAT, CDR2 FQNNGV. The V end lost 1 base, the J end lost 1 base, and 9 bases lay between the germline ends.

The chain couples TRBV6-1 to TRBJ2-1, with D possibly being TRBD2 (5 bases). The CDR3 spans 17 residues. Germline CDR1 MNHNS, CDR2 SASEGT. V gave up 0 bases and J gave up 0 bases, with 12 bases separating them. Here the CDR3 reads CASSEAFSAYSYNEQFF. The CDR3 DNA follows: TGTGCCAGCAGTGAAGCGTTTAGCGCCTACTCCTACAATGAGCAGTTCTTC.

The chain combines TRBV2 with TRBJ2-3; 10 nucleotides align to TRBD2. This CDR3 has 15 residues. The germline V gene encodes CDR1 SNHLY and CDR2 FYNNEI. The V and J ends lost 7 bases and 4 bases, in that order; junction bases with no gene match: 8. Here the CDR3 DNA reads TGTGCCAGCAACAAGCTAGCGGGAGTATCAGATACGCAGTATTTT. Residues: CASNKLAGVSDTQYF. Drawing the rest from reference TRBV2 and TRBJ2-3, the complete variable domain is EPEVTQTPSHQVTQMGQEVILRCVPISNHLYFYWYRQILGQKVEFLVSFYNNEISEKSEIFDDQFSVERPDGSNFTLKIRSTKLEDSAMYFCASNKLAGVSDTQYFGPGTRLTVL.

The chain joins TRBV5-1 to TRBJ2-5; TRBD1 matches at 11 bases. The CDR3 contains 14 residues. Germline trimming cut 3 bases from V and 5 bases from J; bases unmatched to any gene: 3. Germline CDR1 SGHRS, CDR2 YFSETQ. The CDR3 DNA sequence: TGCGCCAGCAGCTCCGGGACAGGGGGGGAGACCCAGTACTTC. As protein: CASSSGTGGETQYF.

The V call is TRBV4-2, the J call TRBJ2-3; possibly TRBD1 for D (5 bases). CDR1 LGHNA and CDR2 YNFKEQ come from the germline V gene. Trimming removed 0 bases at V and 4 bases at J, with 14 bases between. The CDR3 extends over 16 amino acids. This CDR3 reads CASSQDVGRGPDTQYF. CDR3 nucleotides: TGTGCCAGCAGCCAAGATGTCGGTAGGGGTCCAGATACGCAGTATTTT.

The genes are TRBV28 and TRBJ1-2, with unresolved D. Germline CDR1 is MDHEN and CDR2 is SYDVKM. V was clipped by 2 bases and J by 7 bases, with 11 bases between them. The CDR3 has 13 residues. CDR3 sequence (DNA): TGTGCCAGCAGTTTACGGGCAGCATCTGGCTACACCTTC. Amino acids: CASSLRAASGYTF.

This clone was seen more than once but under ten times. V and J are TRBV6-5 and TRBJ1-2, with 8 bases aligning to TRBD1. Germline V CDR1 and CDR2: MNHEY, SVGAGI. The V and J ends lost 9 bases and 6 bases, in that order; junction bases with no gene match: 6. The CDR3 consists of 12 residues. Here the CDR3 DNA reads TGTGCCAGTCGGGGGACAGGCGATGGCTACACCTTC. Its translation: CASRGTGDGYTF.

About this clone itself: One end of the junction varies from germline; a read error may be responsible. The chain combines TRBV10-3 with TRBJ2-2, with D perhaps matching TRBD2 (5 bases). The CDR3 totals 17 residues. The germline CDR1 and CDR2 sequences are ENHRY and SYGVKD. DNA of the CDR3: TGTGCCAGCAGTAAAATCTTTAGCGCCGCGAACACCGGGGAGCTGTTTTTT. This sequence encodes CASSKIFSAANTGELFF.

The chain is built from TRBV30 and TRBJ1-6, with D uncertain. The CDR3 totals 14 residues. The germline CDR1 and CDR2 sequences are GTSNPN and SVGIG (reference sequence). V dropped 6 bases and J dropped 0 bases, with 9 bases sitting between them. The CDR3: CACSRSSYNSPLHF. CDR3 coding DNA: TGTGCCTGCTCGCGGAGCTCCTATAATTCACCCCTCCACTTT.